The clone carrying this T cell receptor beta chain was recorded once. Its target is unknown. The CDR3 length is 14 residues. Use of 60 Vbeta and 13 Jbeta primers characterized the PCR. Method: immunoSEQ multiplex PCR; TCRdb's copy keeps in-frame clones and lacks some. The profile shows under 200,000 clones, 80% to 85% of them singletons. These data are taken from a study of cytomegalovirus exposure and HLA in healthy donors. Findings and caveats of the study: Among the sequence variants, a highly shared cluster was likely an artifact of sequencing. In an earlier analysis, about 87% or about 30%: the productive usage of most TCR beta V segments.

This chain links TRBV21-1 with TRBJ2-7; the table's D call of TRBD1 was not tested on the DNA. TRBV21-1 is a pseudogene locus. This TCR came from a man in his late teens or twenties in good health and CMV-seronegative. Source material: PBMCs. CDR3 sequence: CASTAGIRVEEQYF. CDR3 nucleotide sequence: TGTGCCAGCACCGCAGGGATCCGGGTAGAGGAGCAGTACTTC.